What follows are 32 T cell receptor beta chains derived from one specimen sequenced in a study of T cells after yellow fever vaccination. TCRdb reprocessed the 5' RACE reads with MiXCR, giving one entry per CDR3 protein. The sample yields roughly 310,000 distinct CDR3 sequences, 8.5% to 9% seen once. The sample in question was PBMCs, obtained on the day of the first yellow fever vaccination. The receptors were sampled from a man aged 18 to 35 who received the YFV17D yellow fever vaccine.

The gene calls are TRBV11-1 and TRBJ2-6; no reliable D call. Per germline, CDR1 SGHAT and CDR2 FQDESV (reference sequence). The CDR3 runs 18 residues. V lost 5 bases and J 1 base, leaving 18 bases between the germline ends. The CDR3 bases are TGTGCCAGCAGCAGCCGGCTCGGGCTATTATCTGGGGCCAACGTCCTGACTTTC. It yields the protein CASSSRLGLLSGANVLTF.

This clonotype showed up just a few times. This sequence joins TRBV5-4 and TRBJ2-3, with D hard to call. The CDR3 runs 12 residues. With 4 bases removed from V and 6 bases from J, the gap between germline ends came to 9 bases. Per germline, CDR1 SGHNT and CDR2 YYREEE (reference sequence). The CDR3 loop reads CASSPRWDTQYF. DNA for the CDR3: TGTGCCAGCAGCCCTCGTTGGGATACGCAGTATTTT.

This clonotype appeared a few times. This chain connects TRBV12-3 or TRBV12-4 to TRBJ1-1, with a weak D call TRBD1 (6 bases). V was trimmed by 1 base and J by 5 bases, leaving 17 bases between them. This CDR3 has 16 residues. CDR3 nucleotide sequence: TGTGCCAGCAGTTTAGGGGTAGGGGGAGTCCCGACTGAAGCTTTCTTT. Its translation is CASSLGVGGVPTEAFF.

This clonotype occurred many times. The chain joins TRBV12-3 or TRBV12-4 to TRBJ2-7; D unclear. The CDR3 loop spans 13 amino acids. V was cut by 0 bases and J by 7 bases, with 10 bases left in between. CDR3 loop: CASSLASLREQYV. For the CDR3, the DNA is TGTGCCAGCAGTTTAGCGTCACTTCGGGAGCAGTACGTC.

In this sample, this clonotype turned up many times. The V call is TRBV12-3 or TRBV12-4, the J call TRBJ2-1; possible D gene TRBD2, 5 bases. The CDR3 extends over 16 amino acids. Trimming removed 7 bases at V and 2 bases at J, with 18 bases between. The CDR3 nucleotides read TGTGCCAGCACCAGACCGAGGGTGTCGGCCTACAATGAGCAGTTCTTC. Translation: CASTRPRVSAYNEQFF.

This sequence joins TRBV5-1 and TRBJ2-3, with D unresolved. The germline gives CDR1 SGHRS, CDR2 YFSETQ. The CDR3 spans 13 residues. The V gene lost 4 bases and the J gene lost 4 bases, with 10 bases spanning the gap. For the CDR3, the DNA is TGCGCCAGCAGCCTGGAGCGTCCAGATACGCAGTATTTT. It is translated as CASSLERPDTQYF.

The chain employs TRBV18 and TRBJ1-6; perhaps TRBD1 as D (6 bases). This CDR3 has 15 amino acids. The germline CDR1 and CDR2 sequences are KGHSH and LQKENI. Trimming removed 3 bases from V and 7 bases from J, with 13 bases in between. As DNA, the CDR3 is TGTGCCAGCTCACCTTCTCGGGGGGGCAATTCACCCCTCCACTTT. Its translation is CASSPSRGGNSPLHF. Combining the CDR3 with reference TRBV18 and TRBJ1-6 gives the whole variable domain NAGVMQNPRHLVRRRGQEARLRCSPMKGHSHVYWYRQLPEEGLKFMVYLQKENIIDESGMPKERFSAEFPKEGPSILRIQQVVRGDSAAYFCASSPSRGGNSPLHFGNGTRLTVT.

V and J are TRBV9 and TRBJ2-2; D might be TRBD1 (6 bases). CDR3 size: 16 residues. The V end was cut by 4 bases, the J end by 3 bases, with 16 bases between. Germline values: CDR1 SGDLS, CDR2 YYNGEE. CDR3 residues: CASSTQTGDYTGELFF. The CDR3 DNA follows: TGTGCCAGCAGCACCCAGACAGGAGATTACACCGGGGAGCTGTTTTTT. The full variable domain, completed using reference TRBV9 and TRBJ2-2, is DSGVTQTPKHLITATGQRVTLRCSPRSGDLSVYWYQQSLDQGLQFLIQYYNGEERAKGNILERFSAQQFPDLHSELNLSSLELGDSALYFCASSTQTGDYTGELFFGEGSRLTVL.

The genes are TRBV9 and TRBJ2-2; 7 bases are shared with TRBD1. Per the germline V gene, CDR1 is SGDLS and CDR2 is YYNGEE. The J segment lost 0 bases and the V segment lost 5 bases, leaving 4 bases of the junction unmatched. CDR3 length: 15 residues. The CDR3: CASRTGEPNTGELFF. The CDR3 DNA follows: TGTGCCAGCAGAACAGGGGAGCCGAACACCGGGGAGCTGTTTTTT.

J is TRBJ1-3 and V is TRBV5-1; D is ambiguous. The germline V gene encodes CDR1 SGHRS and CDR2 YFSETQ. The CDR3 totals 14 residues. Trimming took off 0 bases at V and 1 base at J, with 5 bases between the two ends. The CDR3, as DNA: TGCGCCAGCAGCTTGGGCGAGTCTGGAAACACCATATATTTT. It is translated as CASSLGESGNTIYF.

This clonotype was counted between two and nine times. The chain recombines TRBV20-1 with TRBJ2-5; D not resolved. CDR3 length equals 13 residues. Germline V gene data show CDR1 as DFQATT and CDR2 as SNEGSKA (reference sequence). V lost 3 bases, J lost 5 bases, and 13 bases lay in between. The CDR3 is CSASGPRPETQYF. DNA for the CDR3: TGCAGTGCTAGCGGGCCCCGACCGGAGACCCAGTACTTC.

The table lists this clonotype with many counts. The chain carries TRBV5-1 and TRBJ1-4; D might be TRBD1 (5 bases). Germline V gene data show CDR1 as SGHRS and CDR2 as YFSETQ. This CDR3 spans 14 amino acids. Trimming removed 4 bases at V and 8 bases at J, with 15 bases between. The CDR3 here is CASSLPGYGEKLFF. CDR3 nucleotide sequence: TGCGCCAGCAGCCTACCAGGGTATGGGGAAAAACTGTTTTTT. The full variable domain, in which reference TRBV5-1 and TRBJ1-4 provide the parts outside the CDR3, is KAGVTQTPRYLIKTRGQQVTLSCSPISGHRSVSWYQQTPGQGLQFLFEYFSETQRNKGNFPGRFSGRQFSNSRSEMNVSTLELGDSALYLCASSLPGYGEKLFFGSGTQLSVL.

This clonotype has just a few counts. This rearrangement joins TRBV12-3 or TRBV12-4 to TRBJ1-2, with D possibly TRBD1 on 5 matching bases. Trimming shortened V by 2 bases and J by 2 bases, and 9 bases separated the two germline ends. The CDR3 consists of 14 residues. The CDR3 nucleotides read TGTGCCAGCAGTTTATTACGGGGGAACTATGGCTACACCTTC. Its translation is CASSLLRGNYGYTF.

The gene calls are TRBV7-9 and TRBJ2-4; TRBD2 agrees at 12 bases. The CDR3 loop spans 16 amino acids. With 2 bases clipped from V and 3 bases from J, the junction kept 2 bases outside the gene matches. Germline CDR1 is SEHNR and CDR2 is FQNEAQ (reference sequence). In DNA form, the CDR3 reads TGTGCCAGCAGCTTAACTAGCGGGGGGCACAAAAACATTCAGTACTTC. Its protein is CASSLTSGGHKNIQYF.

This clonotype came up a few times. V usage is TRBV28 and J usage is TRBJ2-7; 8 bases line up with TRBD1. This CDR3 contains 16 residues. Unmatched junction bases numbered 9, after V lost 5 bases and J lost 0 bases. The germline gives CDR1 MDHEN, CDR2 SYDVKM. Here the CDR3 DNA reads TGTGCCAGCAGTCCGAGCCAGGGGGCAAGCTCCTACGAGCAGTACGTC. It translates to CASSPSQGASSYEQYV.

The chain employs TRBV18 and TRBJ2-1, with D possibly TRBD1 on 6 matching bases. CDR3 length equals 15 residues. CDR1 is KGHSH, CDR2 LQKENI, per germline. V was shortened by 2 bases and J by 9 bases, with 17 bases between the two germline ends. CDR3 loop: CASSPGTYPGREQFF. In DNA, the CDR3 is TGTGCCAGCTCACCAGGGACATACCCTGGGCGTGAGCAGTTCTTC.

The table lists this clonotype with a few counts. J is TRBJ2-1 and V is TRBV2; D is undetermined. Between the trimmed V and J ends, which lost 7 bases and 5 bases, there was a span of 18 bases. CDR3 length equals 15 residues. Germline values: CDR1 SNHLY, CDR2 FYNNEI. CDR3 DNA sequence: TGTGCCAGCACCGCATCCGGGTTTAGGGACAATGAGCAGTTCTTC. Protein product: CASTASGFRDNEQFF. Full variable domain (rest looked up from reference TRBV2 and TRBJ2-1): EPEVTQTPSHQVTQMGQEVILRCVPISNHLYFYWYRQILGQKVEFLVSFYNNEISEKSEIFDDQFSVERPDGSNFTLKIRSTKLEDSAMYFCASTASGFRDNEQFFGPGTRLTVL.

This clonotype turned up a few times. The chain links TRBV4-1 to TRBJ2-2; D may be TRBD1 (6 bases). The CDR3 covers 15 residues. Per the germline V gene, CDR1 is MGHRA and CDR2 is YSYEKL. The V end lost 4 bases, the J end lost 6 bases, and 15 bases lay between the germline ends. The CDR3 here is CASSPSRAGAGELFF. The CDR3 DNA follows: TGCGCCAGCAGCCCCTCCCGGGCAGGGGCCGGGGAGCTGTTTTTT.

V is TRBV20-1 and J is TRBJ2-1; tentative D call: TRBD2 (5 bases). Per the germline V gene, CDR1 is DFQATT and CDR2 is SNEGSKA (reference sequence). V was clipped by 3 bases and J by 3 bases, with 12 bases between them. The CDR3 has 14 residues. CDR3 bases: TGCAGTGCTAGTCGGGGTATCGGCTACAATGAGCAGTTCTTC. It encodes CSASRGIGYNEQFF.

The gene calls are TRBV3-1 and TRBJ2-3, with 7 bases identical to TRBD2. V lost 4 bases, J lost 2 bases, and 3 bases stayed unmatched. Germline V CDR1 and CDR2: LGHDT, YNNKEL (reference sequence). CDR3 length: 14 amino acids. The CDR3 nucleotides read TGTGCCAGCAGCCCCAGCGGGACCACAGATACGCAGTATTTT. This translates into CASSPSGTTDTQYF.

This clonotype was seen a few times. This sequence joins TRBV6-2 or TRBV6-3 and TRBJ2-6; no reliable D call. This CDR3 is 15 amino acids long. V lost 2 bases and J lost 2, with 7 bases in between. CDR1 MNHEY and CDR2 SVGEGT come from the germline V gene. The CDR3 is CASSYHDTGANVLTF. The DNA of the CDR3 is TGTGCCAGCAGTTACCACGACACTGGGGCCAACGTCCTGACTTTC.

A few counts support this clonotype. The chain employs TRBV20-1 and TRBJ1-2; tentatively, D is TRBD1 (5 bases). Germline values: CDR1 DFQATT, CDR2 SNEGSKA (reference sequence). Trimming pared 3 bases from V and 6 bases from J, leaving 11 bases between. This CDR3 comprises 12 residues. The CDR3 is CSASTGSNGYTF. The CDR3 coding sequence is TGCAGTGCTAGTACAGGTTCGAATGGCTACACCTTC.

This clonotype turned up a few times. CDR3 in DNA: TGTGCCAGCACCCCGGCCGACAGGGAAGGAAACGAGCAGTACTTC. The encoded protein is CASTPADREGNEQYF. The chain joins TRBV5-6 to TRBJ2-7; 7 bases fit TRBD1. CDR1 is SGHDT, CDR2 YYEEEE, per germline. The CDR3 is 15 residues long. V gave up 6 bases and J gave up 5 bases; unmatched junction bases: 14.

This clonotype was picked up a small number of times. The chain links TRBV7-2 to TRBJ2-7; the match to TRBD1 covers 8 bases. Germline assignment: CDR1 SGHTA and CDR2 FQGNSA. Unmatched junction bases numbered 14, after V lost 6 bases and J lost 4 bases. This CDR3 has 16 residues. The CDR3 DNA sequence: TGTGCCAGCAGATTGCGGCCCTCGGACAGGGCTTACGAGCAGTACTTC. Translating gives CASRLRPSDRAYEQYF.

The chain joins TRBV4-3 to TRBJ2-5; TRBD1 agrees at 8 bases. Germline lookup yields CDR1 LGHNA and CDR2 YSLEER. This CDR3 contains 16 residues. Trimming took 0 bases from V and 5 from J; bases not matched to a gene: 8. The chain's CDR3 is CASSQELGTGGETQYF. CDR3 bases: TGCGCCAGCAGCCAAGAGTTGGGAACAGGGGGTGAGACCCAGTACTTC.

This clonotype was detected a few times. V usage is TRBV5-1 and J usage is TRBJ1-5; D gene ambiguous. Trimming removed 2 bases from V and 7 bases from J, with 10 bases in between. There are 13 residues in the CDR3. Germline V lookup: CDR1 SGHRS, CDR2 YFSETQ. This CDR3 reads CASSLWENQPQHF. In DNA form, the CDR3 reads TGCGCCAGCAGCTTATGGGAGAACCAGCCCCAGCATTTT.

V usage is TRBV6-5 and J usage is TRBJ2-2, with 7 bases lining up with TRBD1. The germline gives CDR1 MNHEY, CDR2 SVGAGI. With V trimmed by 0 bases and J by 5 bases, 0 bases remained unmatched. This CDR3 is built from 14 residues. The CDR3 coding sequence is TGTGCCAGCAGTTACTCACAGGGGACCGGGGAGCTGTTTTTT. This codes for CASSYSQGTGELFF.

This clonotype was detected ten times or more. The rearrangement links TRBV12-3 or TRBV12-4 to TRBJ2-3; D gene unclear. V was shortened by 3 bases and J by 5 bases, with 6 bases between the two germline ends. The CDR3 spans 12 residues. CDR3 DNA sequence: TGTGCCAGCAGTTTCTACCGAGATACGCAGTATTTT. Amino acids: CASSFYRDTQYF.

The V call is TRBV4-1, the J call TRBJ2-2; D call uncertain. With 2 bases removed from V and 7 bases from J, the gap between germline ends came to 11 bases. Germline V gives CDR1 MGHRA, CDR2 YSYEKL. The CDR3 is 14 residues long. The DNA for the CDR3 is TGCGCCAGCAGCCAATTCTCTAGAGACGGGGAGCTGTTTTTT. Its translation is CASSQFSRDGELFF.

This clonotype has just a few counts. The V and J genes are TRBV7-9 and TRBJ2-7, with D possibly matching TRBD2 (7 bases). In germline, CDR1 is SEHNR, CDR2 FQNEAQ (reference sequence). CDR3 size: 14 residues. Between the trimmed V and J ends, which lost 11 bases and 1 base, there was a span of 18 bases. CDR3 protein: CAGETGGGSYEQYF. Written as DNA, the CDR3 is TGTGCCGGAGAGACAGGCGGGGGTTCCTACGAGCAGTACTTC.

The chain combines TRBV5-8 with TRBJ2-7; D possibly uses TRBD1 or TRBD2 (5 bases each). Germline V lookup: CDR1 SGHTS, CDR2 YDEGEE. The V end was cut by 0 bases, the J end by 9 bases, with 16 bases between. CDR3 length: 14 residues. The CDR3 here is CASSLGDGNYRQYV. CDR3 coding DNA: TGTGCCAGCAGCTTGGGGGACGGCAACTATAGGCAGTACGTC.

The CDR3 bases are TGCGCCAGCAGCCAAGGACCGAAAGAGACCCAGTACTTC. Residues: CASSQGPKETQYF. The chain employs TRBV5-1 and TRBJ2-5, with D unclear. There are 13 residues in the CDR3. Trimming left V 4 bases short and J 3 bases short, with 10 bases between. The germline CDR1 and CDR2 sequences are SGHRS and YFSETQ.